The present T cell receptor (beta chain) was sequenced within a study of blood T cell repertoires in COVID-19 (TCRdb year 2020). With respect to the entire study: Samples from collaborators originated in the United States, Italy and Spain and spanned both the acute and convalescent phases of COVID-19. The prospective study material was composed of cDNA or gDNA derived from T cells, B-cell-depleted T cells, or PBMCs. Deeply sampled blood TCRbeta repertoires from subjects exposed to, actively infected with, or recovered from COVID-19 were included in the dataset. The repertoires were made available in a free public database intended to serve as a resource for research on the immune response to SARS-CoV-2. Samples were obtained from the ongoing ImmuneRACE study (first 160 participants) and from over a thousand subjects provided by 6 global collaborators. Sample metadata almost always included a de-identified subject ID, COVID-19 status, age in years and sex. Where available, HLA class I and class II types were obtained from metadata supplied by the sample provider rather than from assay-based typing.

The germline V gene (reference sequence) specifies LGHDT as CDR1 and YNNKEL as CDR2. V is clipped by 4 bases and J by 0 bases, and the sequence between their germline boundaries is 9 bases long. Spanning cysteine to phenylalanine, the CDR3 consists of 14 amino acids. Just the 42-base CDR3 DNA is kept, in frame starting at base 1. The paper as a whole reports these results and caveats: The amount of clinical and demographic metadata varied by source and participant and was provided uncurated.

Collaborating institutions collected whole blood in K2EDTA tubes following their own protocols. For TCRbeta analysis, collaborators shipped samples as frozen whole blood, isolated PBMCs, or DNA extracted from either of those sample types. Details on this clone: This receptor's antigen is unknown. Qualities for individual bases were not recorded, and no much larger clone is one base off.

TCRbeta CDR3 regions were amplified from genomic DNA using the immunoSEQ Assay, a bias-controlled multiplex PCR. The paper's data handling went like this. Nucleated cell counts per sample were estimated from amplification of reference gene primers within the assay. To quantify the absolute abundance of each unique TCRbeta CDR3 rearrangement, sequence reads were collapsed and filtered. Productive Simpson clonality was computed per sample as the square root of Simpson's diversity index over productive rearrangements. The immuneACCESS repertoire file appears here via TCRdb, limited to in-frame rearrangements. These files lack a portion of the clones; in checked studies, under half of the deficit traces to unresolved V genes, and the cause of the others is not known. That table is the source of V, J and clone size, and D and trimming were worked out from the DNA. The sample table contains about 400,000 clones; only one count was recorded for 75% to 90% of them. The ten largest clonotypes hold about 4.3% of the sample.

Here the chain combines TRBV3-1 (or the pseudogene TRBV3-2) and TRBJ2-5; the D segment cannot be called with confidence. The receptor was derived from a woman in her twenties or thirties with acute or convalescent COVID-19. Sequenced sample: peripheral blood. The CDR3 sequence is CASSLLPYQETQYF. The DNA sequence is as follows: TGTGCCAGCAGCCTGCTACCGTACCAAGAGACCCAGTACTTC.